Listed below are T cell receptor beta chains from one sample, sequenced in a study of Ad26.COV2.S vaccination and SARS-CoV-2 variants. Sequencing was performed with immunoSEQ multiplex PCR; in TCRdb, only in-frame clones are kept and a portion is missing. The repertoire consists of around 340,000 clones, with around 89% occurring once and the leading ten covering 5%. Sequences were derived from peripheral blood, sampled in a trial of Ad26.COV2.S vaccine versus placebo. The origin of the receptors is a person aged 18-60 years who received the Ad26.COV2.S COVID-19 vaccine or a placebo. The CDR3 runs from the conserved cysteine through the conserved F or W. Each record gives: D gene, CDR3 length, clone size, J gene, V gene, CDR3 protein, CDR3 DNA. The D gene is left open where the match is weak. Part of the rows lack a size; the others show once, few, many or a class for expanded clones.

>TRBD1|14|.|TRBJ1-2|TRBV19
CASSDHPTGGGYTF
TGTGCCAGTAGTGACCATCCCACAGGGGGCGGCTACACCTTC
>.|15|.|TRBJ2-1|TRBV7-9
CASRLHGTLYNEQFF
TGTGCCAGCAGGCTTCACGGTACCCTCTACAATGAGCAGTTCTTC
>.|10|.|TRBJ1-1|TRBV2
CASGRTISFF
TGTGCCAGCGGAAGGACAATCTCTTTCTTT
>.|14|.|TRBJ2-7|TRBV9
CASSFSGTSYEQYF
TGTGCCAGCAGCTTTTCCGGGACCTCCTACGAGCAGTACTTC
>TRBD1|15|.|TRBJ2-2|TRBV28
CASRGTESGTGELFF
TGTGCCAGCAGGGGGACAGAAAGCGGCACCGGGGAGCTGTTTTTT
>.|12|.|TRBJ1-1|TRBV29-1
CSVEVSVNEAFF
TGCAGCGTTGAAGTATCCGTTAACGAAGCTTTCTTT
>.|13|.|TRBJ1-1|TRBV6-5
CASKTNTFLEAFF
TGTGCCAGCAAAACCAACACATTTTTAGAAGCTTTCTTT
>.|15|.|TRBJ2-3|TRBV28
CASSPPGLHTDTQYF
TGTGCCAGCAGCCCGCCGGGACTCCACACAGATACGCAGTATTTT
>TRBD1|17|.|TRBJ1-4|TRBV19
CASSDPGQGARETKLFF
TGTGCCAGTAGTGATCCGGGACAGGGGGCACGGGAAACAAAACTGTTTTTT
>.|14|.|TRBJ1-1|TRBV19
CASSITLTGIEAFF
TGTGCCAGTAGTATAACACTAACAGGCATCGAAGCTTTCTTT
>.|16|.|TRBJ2-6|TRBV18
CASSPVGSSGANVLTF
TGTGCCAGCTCACCAGTTGGCAGCTCTGGGGCCAACGTCCTGACTTTC
>.|15|.|TRBJ2-5|TRBV3-1/TRBV3-2
CASSQDPQGQETQYF
TGTGCCAGCAGCCAAGATCCACAGGGCCAAGAGACCCAGTACTTC
>.|17|.|TRBJ2-3|TRBV6-6
CASSLYQSSAGTDTQYF
TGTGCCAGCAGTCTATACCAGTCTAGCGCAGGCACAGATACGCAGTATTTT
>.|13|.|TRBJ1-1|TRBV12-5
CASGSGTNTEAFF
TGTGCTAGTGGTTCGGGGACGAACACTGAAGCTTTCTTT
>.|16|.|TRBJ2-2|TRBV7-9
CASSSPSGANTGELFF
TGTGCCAGCAGCTCGCCGTCGGGTGCGAACACCGGGGAGCTGTTTTTT
>.|14|.|TRBJ1-1|TRBV29-1
CSVVVRGGYTEAFF
TGCAGCGTTGTGGTTCGGGGGGGGTACACTGAAGCTTTCTTT
>.|17|.|TRBJ1-3|TRBV5-5
CASSLAVSRSSGNTIYF
TGTGCCAGCAGCTTGGCGGTATCCAGGAGCTCTGGAAACACCATATATTTT
>TRBD1|15|.|TRBJ1-5|TRBV6-6
CASSYGTGGNQPQHF
TGTGCCAGCAGTTACGGGACAGGGGGCAATCAGCCCCAGCATTTT
>.|13|.|TRBJ1-1|TRBV19
CASSRQMNTEAFF
TGTGCCAGTAGTAGGCAGATGAACACTGAAGCTTTCTTT
>TRBD2|16|once|TRBJ2-5|TRBV9
CASSVALAAGWETQYF
TGTGCCAGCAGCGTTGCACTAGCGGCGGGATGGGAGACCCAGTACTTC
>.|16|.|TRBJ2-6|TRBV19
CASSIVISSGANVLTF
TGTGCCAGTAGTATTGTTATCTCTTCTGGGGCCAACGTCCTGACTTTC
>.|14|.|TRBJ1-6|TRBV2
CASSLDTGFSPLHF
TGTGCCAGCAGTCTAGATACAGGGTTTTCACCCCTCCACTTT
>.|16|.|TRBJ1-6|TRBV18
CASSRTGTTSGSPLHF
TGTGCCAGCTCACGAACCGGGACAACCAGTGGTTCACCCCTCCACTTT
>.|15|.|TRBJ2-5|TRBV7-2
CASSLVGWGQETQYF
TGTGCCAGCAGCTTAGTGGGTTGGGGCCAAGAGACCCAGTACTTC
>.|16|.|TRBJ2-7|TRBV5-8
CASSLPGHANHYEQYF
TGTGCCAGCAGCTTACCGGGACACGCGAACCACTACGAGCAGTACTTC
>.|15|.|TRBJ2-2|TRBV19
CASSKVAGEGIELFF
TGTGCCAGTAGTAAGGTGGCAGGGGAAGGTATAGAGCTGTTTTTT
>TRBD1|14|.|TRBJ1-1|TRBV30
CATQTGGGNTEAFF
TGTGCCACCCAGACAGGGGGCGGCAACACTGAAGCTTTCTTT
>TRBD2|18|.|TRBJ2-1|TRBV12-5
CASGSVTSGSERGPGQFF
TGTGCTAGTGGTTCGGTGACTAGCGGGAGTGAGAGGGGTCCGGGGCAGTTCTTC
>.|15|.|TRBJ2-5|TRBV7-2
CASSPDGGFGETQYF
TGTGCCAGCAGCCCCGATGGGGGGTTCGGGGAGACCCAGTACTTC
>TRBD2|16|.|TRBJ2-1|TRBV11-3
CASSLGLAGENNEQFF
TGTGCCAGCAGCTTAGGACTAGCGGGAGAAAACAATGAGCAGTTCTTC
>TRBD1|14|.|TRBJ1-4|TRBV2
CASRETGVNEKLFF
TGTGCCAGCAGGGAGACAGGGGTGAATGAAAAACTGTTTTTT
>TRBD2|16|.|TRBJ2-7|TRBV9
CASSQRAGGPPYEQYF
TGTGCCAGCAGCCAGAGGGCGGGGGGCCCCCCCTACGAGCAGTACTTC
>.|11|.|TRBJ1-1|TRBV7-9
CASRGNTEAFF
TGTGCCAGCCGGGGTAACACTGAAGCTTTCTTT
>.|14|.|TRBJ2-2|TRBV6-2/TRBV6-3
CASSRPQGHGELFF
TGTGCCAGCAGTCGACCACAGGGACACGGGGAGCTGTTTTTT
>TRBD1|14|.|TRBJ1-1|TRBV11-2
CASSPRQGLPEAFF
TGTGCCAGCAGCCCAAGACAGGGCTTACCTGAAGCTTTCTTT
>.|14|.|TRBJ2-7|TRBV28
CASSLGVRTYEQYF
TGTGCCAGCAGTTTGGGGGTGCGCACCTACGAGCAGTACTTC
>.|13|.|TRBJ1-2|TRBV5-8
CASSQNQGSGYTF
TGTGCCAGCAGCCAAAACCAGGGTTCTGGCTACACCTTC
>TRBD2|15|once|TRBJ2-7|TRBV11-2
CASSFTSGGRYEQYF
TGTGCCAGCAGCTTTACTAGCGGGGGGCGCTACGAGCAGTACTTC
>TRBD1|14|.|TRBJ1-2|TRBV7-9
CASSGSTGSHGYTF
TGTGCCAGCAGCGGATCGACAGGGTCCCATGGCTACACCTTC
>.|15|once|TRBJ1-1|TRBV28
CASSSSRGKYTEAFF
TGTGCCAGCAGTTCCTCCAGGGGCAAATACACTGAAGCTTTCTTT
>.|20|once|TRBJ2-4|TRBV19
CASSIAGKVSYSPKENIQYF
TGTGCCAGTAGTATAGCGGGGAAGGTTTCGTACTCCCCAAAGGAAAACATTCAGTACTTC